This TCR beta chain is from a study of shared T cell receptors in the human thymus. Measured with immunoSEQ multiplex PCR; TCRdb has only the in-frame clones, and not every one. The sample lists 500,000 to 750,000 clones, 70% to 90% seen once, with 0.0085% to 0.012% in the top ten. Germline V gene lookup returns CDR1 SGHRS and CDR2 YFSETQ. V lost 9 bases, J lost 3 bases, and 6 bases stayed unmatched. The CDR3 extends over 12 amino acids. These records were also assigned to another study, of human thymus T cells. That paper states: Corrective cardiac surgery supplied the resected thymus tissue.

This chain uses TRBV5-1 with TRBJ2-7; 7 nucleotides agree with TRBD1. The sequenced sample was thymocytes. The sequence was collected from a boy younger than two with a congenital heart defect. The CDR3 spells CANGNRGYEQYF. The DNA for the CDR3 is TGCGCCAACGGAAACAGGGGCTACGAGCAGTACTTC.